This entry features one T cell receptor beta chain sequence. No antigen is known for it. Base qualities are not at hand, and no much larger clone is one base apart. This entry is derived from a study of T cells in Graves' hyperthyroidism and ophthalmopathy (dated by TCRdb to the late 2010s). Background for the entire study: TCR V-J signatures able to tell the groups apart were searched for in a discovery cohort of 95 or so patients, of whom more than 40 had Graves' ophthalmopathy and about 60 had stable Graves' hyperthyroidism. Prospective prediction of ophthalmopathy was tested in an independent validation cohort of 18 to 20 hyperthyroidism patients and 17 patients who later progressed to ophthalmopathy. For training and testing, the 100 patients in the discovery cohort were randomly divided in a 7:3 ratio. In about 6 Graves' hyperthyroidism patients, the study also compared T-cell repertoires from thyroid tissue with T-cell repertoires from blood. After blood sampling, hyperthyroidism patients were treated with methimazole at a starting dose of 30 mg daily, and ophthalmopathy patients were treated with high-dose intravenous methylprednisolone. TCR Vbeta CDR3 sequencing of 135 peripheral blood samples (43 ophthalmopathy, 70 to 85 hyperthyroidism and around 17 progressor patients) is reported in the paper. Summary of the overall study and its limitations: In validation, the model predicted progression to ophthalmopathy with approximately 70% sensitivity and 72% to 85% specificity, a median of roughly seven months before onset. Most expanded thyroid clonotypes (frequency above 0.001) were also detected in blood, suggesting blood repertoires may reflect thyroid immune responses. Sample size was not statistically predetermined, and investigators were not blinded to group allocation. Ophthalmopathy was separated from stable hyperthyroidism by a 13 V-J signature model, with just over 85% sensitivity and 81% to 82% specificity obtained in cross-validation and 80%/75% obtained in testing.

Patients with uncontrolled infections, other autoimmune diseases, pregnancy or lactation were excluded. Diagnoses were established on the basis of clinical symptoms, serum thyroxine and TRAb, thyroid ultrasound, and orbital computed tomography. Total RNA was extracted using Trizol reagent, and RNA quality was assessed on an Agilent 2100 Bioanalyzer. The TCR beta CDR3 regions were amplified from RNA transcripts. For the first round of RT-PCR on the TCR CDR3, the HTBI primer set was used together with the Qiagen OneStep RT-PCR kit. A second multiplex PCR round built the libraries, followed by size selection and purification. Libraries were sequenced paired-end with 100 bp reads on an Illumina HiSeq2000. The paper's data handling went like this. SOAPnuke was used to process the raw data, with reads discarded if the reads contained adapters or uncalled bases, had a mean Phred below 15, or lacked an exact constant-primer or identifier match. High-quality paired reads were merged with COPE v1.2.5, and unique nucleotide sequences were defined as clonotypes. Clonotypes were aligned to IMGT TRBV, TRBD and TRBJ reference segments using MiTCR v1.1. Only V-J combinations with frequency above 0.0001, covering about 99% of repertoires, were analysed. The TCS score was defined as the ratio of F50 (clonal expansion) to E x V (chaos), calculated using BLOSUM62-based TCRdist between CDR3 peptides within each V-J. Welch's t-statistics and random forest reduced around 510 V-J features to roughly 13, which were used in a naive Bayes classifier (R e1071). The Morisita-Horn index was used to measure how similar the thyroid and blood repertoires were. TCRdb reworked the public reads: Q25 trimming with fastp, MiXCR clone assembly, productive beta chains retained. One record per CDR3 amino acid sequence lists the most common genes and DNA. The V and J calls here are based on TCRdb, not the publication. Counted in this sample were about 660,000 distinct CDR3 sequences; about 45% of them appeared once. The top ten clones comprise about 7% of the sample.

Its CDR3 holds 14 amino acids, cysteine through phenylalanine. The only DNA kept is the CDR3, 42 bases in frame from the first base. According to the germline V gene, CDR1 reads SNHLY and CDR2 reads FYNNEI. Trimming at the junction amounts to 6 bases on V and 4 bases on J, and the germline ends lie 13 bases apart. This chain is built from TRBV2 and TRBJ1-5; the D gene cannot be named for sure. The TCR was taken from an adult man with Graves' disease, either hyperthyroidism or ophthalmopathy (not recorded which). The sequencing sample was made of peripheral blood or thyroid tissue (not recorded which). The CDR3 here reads CASSQGWVNQPQHF. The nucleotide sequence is TGTGCCAGCAGCCAAGGTTGGGTGAATCAGCCCCAGCATTTT.